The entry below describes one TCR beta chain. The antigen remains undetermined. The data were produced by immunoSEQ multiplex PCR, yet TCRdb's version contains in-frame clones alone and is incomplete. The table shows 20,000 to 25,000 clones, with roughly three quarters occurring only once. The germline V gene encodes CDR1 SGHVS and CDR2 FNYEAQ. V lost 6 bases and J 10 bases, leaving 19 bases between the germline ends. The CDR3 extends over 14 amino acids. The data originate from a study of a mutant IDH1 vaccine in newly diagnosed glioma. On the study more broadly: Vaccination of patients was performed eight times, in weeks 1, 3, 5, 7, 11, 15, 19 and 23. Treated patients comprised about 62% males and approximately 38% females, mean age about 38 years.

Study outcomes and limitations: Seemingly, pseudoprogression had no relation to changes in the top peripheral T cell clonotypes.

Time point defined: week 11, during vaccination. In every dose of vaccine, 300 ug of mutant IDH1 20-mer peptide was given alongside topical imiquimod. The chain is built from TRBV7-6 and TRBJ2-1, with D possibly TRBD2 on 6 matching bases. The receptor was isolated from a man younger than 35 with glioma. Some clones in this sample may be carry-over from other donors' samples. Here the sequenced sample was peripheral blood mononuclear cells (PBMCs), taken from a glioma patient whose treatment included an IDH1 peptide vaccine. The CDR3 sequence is CASSKGLHLGEQFF. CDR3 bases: TGTGCCAGCAGTAAGGGACTTCACCTAGGGGAGCAGTTCTTC.